The 30 T cell receptor beta chains given below trace back to one sample, sequenced in a study of lung T cells in sarcoidosis with Löfgren's syndrome. MiXCR was run by TCRdb on the reads, yielding one entry per CDR3 protein. The table lists fewer than 80,000 distinct CDR3 sequences, 21% of them singletons, with about 2.5% in the top ten. Specimen: CD4+ T cells from PBMCs. The receptors were sampled from a human donor with sarcoidosis (Löfgren's syndrome or another form), or a control subject (not recorded which).

This clonotype showed up many times. J is TRBJ1-1 and V is TRBV29-1; TRBD1 agrees at 7 bases. This CDR3 contains 15 residues. From germline, CDR1 is SQVTM and CDR2 ANQGSEA. V shed 3 bases and J 0 bases; nucleotides not matched to a gene: 7. The CDR3 DNA reads as TGCAGCGTTGACAGGGAGGGGGCTCTGAACACTGAAGCTTTCTTT. This encodes CSVDREGALNTEAFF.

On this clonotype: This clone may be a read error of a much larger clone one base away. The gene calls are TRBV7-9 and TRBJ1-1; D is perhaps TRBD1 (5 bases). The germline V gene has CDR1 SEHNR and CDR2 FQNEAQ (reference sequence). V lost 5 bases and J 0 bases, leaving 10 bases between the germline ends. The CDR3 length is 14 residues. CDR3: CASSGANLNTEAFF. The CDR3 DNA follows: TGTGCCAGCAGCGGGGCAAATCTGAACACTGAAGCTTTCTTT.

This clonotype was picked up many times. This chain connects TRBV3-1 to TRBJ2-3; a possible D gene is TRBD1 (6 bases). The CDR3 has 13 residues. Germline CDR1 is LGHDT and CDR2 is YNNKEL (reference sequence). Trimming took off 0 bases at V and 12 bases at J, with 13 bases between the two ends. CDR3 sequence reads: CASSQERQGNQYF. CDR3 nucleotide sequence: TGTGCCAGCAGCCAAGAAAGGCAGGGGAACCAGTATTTT.

In regard to this clonotype: A read error may produce the germline difference seen at one junction end. V and J are TRBV7-2 and TRBJ1-5; D not resolved. Germline assignment: CDR1 SGHTA and CDR2 FQGNSA. The CDR3 extends over 14 amino acids. DNA of the CDR3: TGTGCCAGCAGCTTAGTTCTGGGCAATCAGTCCCAGCATTTT. Encoded protein: CASSLVLGNQSQHF.

In this sample, this clonotype turned up a few times. The J gene is TRBJ1-1, the V gene TRBV3-1; TRBD1 agrees at 7 bases. The CDR3 is 15 residues long. V shed 4 bases, J shed 2 bases, and the junction held 7 bases outside the gene matches. Germline V CDR1 and CDR2: LGHDT, YNNKEL (reference sequence). CDR3: CASSLTGPSNTEAFF. In DNA, the CDR3 is TGTGCCAGCAGCCTGACAGGGCCTTCAAACACTGAAGCTTTCTTT.

This clonotype was recorded at least ten times. The chain employs TRBV6-1 and TRBJ2-1; 10 bases are a match to TRBD2. The CDR3 extends over 16 amino acids. With V trimmed by 8 bases and J by 4 bases, 11 bases remained unmatched. Germline-derived CDR1 and CDR2 are MNHNS and SASEGT. Here the CDR3 reads CASRPYQTSGYNEQFF. Here the CDR3 DNA reads TGTGCCAGCCGACCATACCAGACTAGCGGGTACAATGAGCAGTTCTTC.

This clonotype was picked up many times. The rearrangement joins TRBV6-6 to TRBJ2-1, with a tentative D call TRBD1 (5 bases). This CDR3 has 14 amino acids. Looked up from germline, CDR1 is MNHNY and CDR2 is SVGAGI (reference sequence). V was clipped by 2 bases and J by 6 bases, with 11 bases between them. CDR3 region: CASSYHAGFNEQFF. The DNA of the CDR3 is TGTGCCAGCAGTTACCACGCAGGGTTCAATGAGCAGTTCTTC.

This clonotype was seen ten or more times. V usage is TRBV6-2 or TRBV6-3 and J usage is TRBJ1-1; 11 bases are shared with TRBD1. J was trimmed by 5 bases and V by 6 bases; bases with no gene match: 11. Germline CDR1 reads MNHEY; CDR2 reads SVGEGT. CDR3 length equals 16 residues. CDR3 DNA sequence: TGTGCCAGCAGCCCCCCGGGACAGGGGGTGTGGACTGAAGCTTTCTTT. The encoded protein is CASSPPGQGVWTEAFF.

In this sample, this clonotype turned up many times. The CDR3 DNA reads TGTGCCAGCAAGGCAGCCGGCACTGAAGCTTTCTTT. It translates to CASKAAGTEAFF. The chain uses TRBV6-1 and TRBJ1-1, with D uncertain. Looked up from germline, CDR1 is MNHNS and CDR2 is SASEGT. V lost 7 bases to trimming and J lost 4 bases, with 10 bases between them. The CDR3 has 12 residues.

For this clonotype: This may come from a read error, since a much larger clone is one base off. The V call is TRBV27, the J call TRBJ2-7, with D unclear. CDR3 size: 13 residues. V dropped 7 bases and J dropped 4 bases, with 14 bases sitting between them. The V gene's germline CDR1 is MNHEY and CDR2 SMNVEV (reference sequence). CDR3 sequence (DNA): TGTGCCAGCAAACGACATAAGGAGTACGAGCAGTACTTC. It is translated as CASKRHKEYEQYF.

Ten or more counts support this clonotype. V gene TRBV12-3 or TRBV12-4 combines with J gene TRBJ1-5; 9 bases map to TRBD1. V trimming: 8 bases; J trimming: 0 bases; junction bases outside the gene matches: 2. CDR3 length: 14 amino acids. The CDR3 nucleotides read TGTGCCAGCGGGACAGGGTTTAGCAATCAGCCCCAGCATTTT. It encodes CASGTGFSNQPQHF.

The genes are TRBV12-3 or TRBV12-4 and TRBJ1-5; TRBD1 matches at 9 bases. CDR3 length: 15 amino acids. Trimming at V came to 9 bases and at J to 6 bases, leaving 12 bases not matched to a gene. CDR3 protein: CASKGQGLKVQPQHF. CDR3 coding DNA: TGTGCCAGTAAAGGACAGGGGTTAAAGGTTCAGCCCCAGCATTTT.

With regard to this clonotype: A much larger clone differs by one base, so this may be a read error. This rearrangement joins TRBV7-9 to TRBJ2-3, with 8 nucleotides matching TRBD2. Per the germline V gene, CDR1 is SEHNR and CDR2 is FQNEAQ (reference sequence). CDR3 size: 15 residues. Trimming cost V 4 bases and J 2 bases; bases outside gene matches: 5. CDR3 sequence: CASSSHSGATDTQYF. The CDR3 DNA is TGTGCCAGCAGCTCCCATAGCGGGGCCACAGATACGCAGTATTTT.

The rearrangement links TRBV30 to TRBJ2-4; D tentatively reads TRBD1 or TRBD2 (5 bases each). CDR1 and CDR2 (germline): GTSNPN, SVGIG (reference sequence). The ends were cut back, 3 bases at V and 9 bases at J, with 15 bases in the middle. The length of the CDR3 is 13 residues. The CDR3 sequence: CAWSIGDGRIQYF. In DNA, the CDR3 is TGTGCCTGGAGCATTGGGGACGGCCGCATTCAGTACTTC. The complete variable domain, with remaining parts taken from reference TRBV30 and TRBJ2-4, reads SQTIHQWPATLVQPVGSPLSLECTVEGTSNPNLYWYRQAAGRGLQLLFYSVGIGQISSEVPQNLSASRPQDRQFILSSKKLLLSDSGFYLCAWSIGDGRIQYFGAGTRLSVL.

Remarks on this clonotype: A read error may be the cause here, since a much bigger clone is one base away. The V call is TRBV12-3 or TRBV12-4, the J call TRBJ2-3; D call uncertain. The length of the CDR3 is 14 residues. The CDR3 DNA reads as TGTGCCAGCAGTTTTGGGCAGGTCACAGATGCGCAGTATTTT. This codes for CASSFGQVTDAQYF.

This clonotype is medium-sized. This chain joins TRBV4-1 and TRBJ2-3, with TRBD1 as a possible D gene (6 bases). The V end was cut by 2 bases, the J end by 4 bases, with 10 bases between. CDR1 is MGHRA, CDR2 YSYEKL, per germline. This CDR3 comprises 14 residues. The CDR3 protein is CASSQQQGPDTQYF. CDR3 nucleotide sequence: TGCGCCAGCAGCCAACAACAGGGCCCAGATACGCAGTATTTT.

V is TRBV12-3 or TRBV12-4 and J is TRBJ2-7; D possibly corresponds to TRBD2 (6 bases). Trimming stripped 2 bases from V and 3 bases from J, with 8 bases between. This CDR3 comprises 13 residues. The CDR3 DNA reads TGTGCCAGCAGTTTAAGGGACTTCTACGAGCAGTACTTC. Encoded protein: CASSLRDFYEQYF.

On this clonotype: The junction differs from germline at one of its ends, possibly a read error. For the CDR3, the DNA is TGTGCCAGCAGTGGACAGGTCGAAGCGCTAGACACTGAAACTTTCTTC. Residues: CASSGQVEALDTETFF. This chain links TRBV2 with TRBJ1-1, with D possibly TRBD1 on 6 matching bases. Germline CDR1 and CDR2: SNHLY and FYNNEI. The CDR3 has 16 residues.

This clonotype was counted at least ten times. The rearrangement links TRBV20-1 to TRBJ2-3, with D perhaps assigned TRBD1 or TRBD2 (5 bases each). V was clipped by 1 base and J by 0 bases, with 14 bases between them. Germline CDR1 reads DFQATT; CDR2 reads SNEGSKA (reference sequence). CDR3 length: 16 residues. The CDR3 sequence: CSARVSGRTSTDTQYF. The DNA of the CDR3 is TGCAGTGCTAGAGTGTCAGGGAGAACTAGCACAGATACGCAGTATTTT.

The V and J genes are TRBV5-6 and TRBJ1-1; no firm D call. Per the germline V gene, CDR1 is SGHDT and CDR2 is YYEEEE. V lost 4 bases, J lost 1 base, and 11 bases lay in between. This CDR3 region has 14 residues. The CDR3 loop is CASSPGFSNTEAFF. As DNA, the CDR3 is TGTGCCAGCAGCCCTGGATTTTCGAACACTGAAGCTTTCTTT. Combining the CDR3 with reference TRBV5-6 and TRBJ1-1 gives the whole variable domain DAGVTQSPTHLIKTRGQQVTLRCSPKSGHDTVSWYQQALGQGPQFIFQYYEEEERQRGNFPDRFSGHQFPNYSSELNVNALLLGDSALYLCASSPGFSNTEAFFGQGTRLTVV.

The J gene is TRBJ1-1, the V gene TRBV19; 8 bases are shared with TRBD1. CDR1 and CDR2 from the germline V gene are LNHDA and SQIVND (reference sequence). J lost 3 bases, V lost 6 bases, and 3 bases had no gene match. CDR3 size: 13 residues. The CDR3 sequence: CASRDRVYTEAFF. The CDR3 nucleotides are TGTGCCAGTAGGGACAGGGTCTACACTGAAGCTTTCTTT. Using reference TRBV19 and TRBJ1-1 for the parts outside the CDR3, the full variable domain is DGGITQSPKYLFRKEGQNVTLSCEQNLNHDAMYWYRQDPGQGLRLIYYSQIVNDFQKGDIAEGYSVSREKKESFPLTVTSAQKNPTAFYLCASRDRVYTEAFFGQGTRLTVV.

This clonotype was observed at least ten times. The chain links TRBV28 to TRBJ2-7, with D tentatively TRBD2 (5 bases). V shed 6 bases and J shed 1 base, with 16 bases lying between them. CDR3 length: 15 amino acids. The germline CDR1 and CDR2 sequences are MDHEN and SYDVKM. Here the CDR3 reads CASSKDPGSSYEQYF. In DNA, the CDR3 is TGTGCCAGCAGCAAAGACCCGGGGTCGTCCTACGAGCAGTACTTC. The whole variable domain, filled in from reference TRBV28 and TRBJ2-7, reads DVKVTQSSRYLVKRTGEKVFLECVQDMDHENMFWYRQDPGLGLRLIYFSYDVKMKEKGDIPEGYSVSREKKERFSLILESASTNQTSMYLCASSKDPGSSYEQYFGPGTRLTVT.

This chain uses TRBV9 with TRBJ2-3; the D gene is possibly TRBD2 (5 bases). Trimming took 3 bases from V and 5 from J, leaving 16 bases between them. The CDR3 is 15 residues long. CDR1 and CDR2 from the germline V gene are SGDLS and YYNGEE. The CDR3 loop is CASSEPPREKDTQYF. Here the CDR3 DNA reads TGTGCCAGCAGCGAGCCCCCGAGGGAGAAAGATACGCAGTATTTT.

The V and J genes are TRBV11-3 and TRBJ2-1; 9 bases are shared with TRBD1. CDR1 and CDR2 from the germline V gene are SGHNT and YENEEA. The CDR3 consists of 15 residues. Trimming removed 5 bases from V and 2 bases from J; junction bases left unmatched: 4. The CDR3 loop reads CASSPRQGAYNEQFF. CDR3 bases: TGTGCCAGCAGCCCCCGACAGGGGGCCTACAATGAGCAGTTCTTC.

The table lists this clonotype with a few counts. The chain joins TRBV10-1 to TRBJ2-4; either TRBD1 or TRBD2 may fit D (5 bases each). CDR3 length: 15 residues. Trimming removed 9 bases from V and 0 bases from J, with 15 bases in between. Germline CDR1 is WNHNN and CDR2 is SYGVQD (reference sequence). The DNA for the CDR3 is TGCGCCAGTCCGGGACGTAGAATAGCCAAAAACATTCAGTACTTC. Amino acid sequence: CASPGRRIAKNIQYF.

Comments on this clonotype: Just one base apart from a much larger clone, this may be a read error. The chain couples TRBV20-1 to TRBJ2-5; 11 bases map to TRBD2. CDR1 and CDR2 from the germline V gene are DFQATT and SNEGSKA (reference sequence). The CDR3 has 16 amino acids. The CDR3, as DNA: TGCGGTGCTAGAGAAAGAACTAGCGGGAGTGGGGAGACCCAGTACTTC. This gives the protein CGARERTSGSGETQYF.

The rearrangement links TRBV7-9 to TRBJ2-5; D call uncertain. The V end lost 3 bases, the J end lost 5 bases, and 19 bases lay between the germline ends. Germline V gene sequence: CDR1 SEHNR, CDR2 FQNEAQ (reference sequence). CDR3 length equals 16 residues. The DNA of the CDR3 is TGTGCCAGCAGCTTTAGATCGAGTAGAGAAAGGGAGACCCAGTACTTC. This encodes CASSFRSSRERETQYF.

This clonotype was counted ten times or more. The rearrangement joins TRBV28 to TRBJ1-6, with TRBD1 as a possible D gene (6 bases). V gave up 2 bases and J gave up 4 bases, with 18 bases separating them. Germline loops: CDR1 MDHEN, CDR2 SYDVKM. The length of the CDR3 is 18 residues. CDR3 sequence (DNA): TGTGCCAGCAGTTTAGACAGGCCAGGGATGCAATATAATTCACCCCTCCACTTT. Translation: CASSLDRPGMQYNSPLHF.

The table lists this clonotype with many counts. This chain joins TRBV20-1 and TRBJ1-1; 8 bases line up with TRBD1. This CDR3 spans 14 amino acids. Germline loops: CDR1 DFQATT, CDR2 SNEGSKA (reference sequence). Trimming at V came to 3 bases and at J to 1 base, leaving 4 bases not matched to a gene. CDR3 bases: TGCAGTGCTAGCGCCGGACAGGGGAACACTGAAGCTTTCTTT. This gives the protein CSASAGQGNTEAFF.

This clonotype was seen only a few times. The rearrangement joins TRBV10-1 to TRBJ1-3, with D possibly TRBD1 on 5 matching bases. V lost 0 bases, J lost 2 bases, and 11 bases lay in between. Germline loops: CDR1 WNHNN, CDR2 SYGVQD (reference sequence). The length of the CDR3 is 16 residues. The CDR3 DNA reads as TGCGCCAGCAGTGAGTCCCGACAGCAAGCTGGAAACACCATATATTTT. Translated: CASSESRQQAGNTIYF.